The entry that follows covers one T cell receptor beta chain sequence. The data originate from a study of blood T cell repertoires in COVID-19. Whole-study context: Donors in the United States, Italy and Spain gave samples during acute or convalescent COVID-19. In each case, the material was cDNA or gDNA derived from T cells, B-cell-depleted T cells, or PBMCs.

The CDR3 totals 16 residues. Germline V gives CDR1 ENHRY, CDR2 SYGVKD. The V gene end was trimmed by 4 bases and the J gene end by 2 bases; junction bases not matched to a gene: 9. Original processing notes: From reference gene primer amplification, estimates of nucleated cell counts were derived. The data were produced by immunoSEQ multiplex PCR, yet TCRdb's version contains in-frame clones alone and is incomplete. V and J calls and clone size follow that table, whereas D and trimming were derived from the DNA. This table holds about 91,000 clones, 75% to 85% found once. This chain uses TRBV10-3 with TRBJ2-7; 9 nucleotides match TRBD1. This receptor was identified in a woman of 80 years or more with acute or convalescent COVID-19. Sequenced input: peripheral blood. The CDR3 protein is CAISGTGTGYAYEQYF. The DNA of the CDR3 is TGTGCCATCAGTGGAACCGGGACAGGGTATGCCTACGAGCAGTACTTC.